Listed below are T cell receptor beta chains from one sample, sequenced in a study of CD8+ T cells in alopecia areata. The protocol was immunoSEQ multiplex PCR, while the TCRdb copy is restricted to in-frame clones and leaves out a portion. The data contain approximately 180,000 clones, approximately 57% of them seen just once; the ten biggest clones take up just over 1%. Material: CD4+ T cells sorted from blood, obtained at week 24, from a patient treated with tofacitinib. The receptors were gathered from a human donor with alopecia areata. Both conserved end residues are trimmed from each CDR3. Fields, in order: V gene, CDR3 protein.

V gene: TRBV13
CDR3 protein: ASSLSGSPLH

V gene: TRBV29-1
CDR3 protein: SAGPWRTEAF

V gene: TRBV7-2
CDR3 protein: ASSLDRVNHEQY

V gene: TRBV30
CDR3 protein: AWSLADSEGKQY

V gene: TRBV30
CDR3 protein: ACIRDILSNTGELF

V gene: TRBV7-2
CDR3 protein: ASSLDSTDTQY

V gene: TRBV30
CDR3 protein: AGRTGGPYEQY

V gene: TRBV7-6
CDR3 protein: ASSPAVGRTGNTIY

V gene: TRBV5-1
CDR3 protein: ASSTGQGESGNIQY

V gene: TRBV7-2
CDR3 protein: ASRAVGGQETQY

V gene: TRBV5-1
CDR3 protein: ASSDRVGNEQF